This T cell receptor (beta chain) was documented in a study of cytomegalovirus exposure and HLA in healthy donors. Study-wide findings and caveats: Among TCR beta chains, those listed as cytomegalovirus-associated numbered about 160.

Comments on this clone: Its antigen is not identified.

V shed 5 bases and J 5 bases; nucleotides not matched to a gene: 11. The CDR3 is 16 residues long. The V gene's germline CDR1 is SGHRS and CDR2 YFSETQ. Some clones are missing from TCRdb's copy, which holds only in-frame ones; the method was immunoSEQ multiplex PCR. The sample has 71,000 or so clones, 94% seen once. The sequence was collected from a man aged 18-30 years in good health and CMV-seropositive. What was sequenced was PBMCs. The rearrangement links TRBV5-1 to TRBJ1-2, with 11 bases lining up with TRBD1. As DNA, the CDR3 is TGCGCCAGCAGGAAAGGACAGGGGGCTTTACGTTATGGCTACACCTTC. This translates into CASRKGQGALRYGYTF.